This T cell receptor beta chain was captured by sequencing in a study of blood T cell repertoires in COVID-19. Overall study: Some COVID-19 samples were acute and others convalescent; all came from the United States, Italy and Spain.

Per the study methods: Estimation of nucleated cell counts relied on the amplification of reference gene primers. Sequencing was performed with immunoSEQ multiplex PCR; in TCRdb, only in-frame clones are kept and a portion is missing. That table supplies the V and J calls and clone size; D and trimming were determined from the DNA. The sample lists about 240,000 clones, roughly 87% occurring once. This CDR3 comprises 19 residues. Germline CDR1 SGHDT, CDR2 YYEEEE. V lost 1 base and J lost 1, with 21 bases in between. This TCR was recovered from a man aged 55 to 70 who had recovered from COVID-19. The chain uses TRBV5-6 and TRBJ1-3; D is uncertain. Sequenced material: peripheral blood. CDR3: CASSLKLRQNQFSGNTIYF. CDR3 in DNA: TGTGCCAGCAGCTTGAAATTGAGACAAAATCAATTTTCTGGAAACACCATATATTTT.